The 27 T cell receptor beta chains below all came from one sample that was sequenced in a study of response to subunit inactivated influenza vaccine (dated by TCRdb to the late 2010s). Libraries were prepared through RT-PCR. Instrument used: Illumina HiSeq 2500. The public reads were run again by TCRdb, first through fastp at Q25 and then through MiXCR, and only productive beta chains were kept. Every distinct CDR3 protein forms one entry, paired with its most common genes and DNA. This sample holds some 520,000 distinct CDR3 sequences; approximately 17% were observed only once. The top ten clonotypes cover over 2.5% of the sample. This specimen consisted of CD4+ T cells sorted from PBMCs, obtained 23 to 25 months after vaccination. The receptors shown here come from a man aged 50 to 69 who received an inactivated influenza vaccine. Donor details come from another sample of the same person, matched by shared clones.

This clonotype appeared a few times. This chain joins TRBV12-3 or TRBV12-4 and TRBJ2-5; no clear D gene. Trimming cost V 3 bases and J 5 bases, with 7 bases left between them. The CDR3 has 12 residues. The CDR3 loop reads CASSFQSETQYF. CDR3 nucleotide sequence: TGTGCCAGCAGTTTCCAATCGGAGACCCAGTACTTC.

The sample holds a few counts of this clonotype. The chain links TRBV4-2 to TRBJ2-7, with 10 bases matching TRBD2. Germline V CDR1 and CDR2: LGHNA, YNFKEQ. This CDR3 region has 13 residues. The V segment lost 0 bases and the J segment 11 bases; nucleotides outside the gene matches: 4. In DNA form, the CDR3 reads TGTGCCAGCAGCCAAGATACTAGCGGGGCGGAGTACTTC. This gives the protein CASSQDTSGAEYF.

V usage is TRBV7-2 and J usage is TRBJ2-3; maybe TRBD2 (6 bases). Trimming took 0 bases from V and 0 from J, leaving 13 bases between them. The V gene's germline CDR1 is SGHTA and CDR2 FQGNSA. The CDR3 consists of 17 residues. The DNA of the CDR3 is TGTGCCAGCAGCTTAGCTTCTGGGCGGGGTAGCACAGATACGCAGTATTTT. Encoded protein: CASSLASGRGSTDTQYF.

This clonotype was seen a handful of times. J is TRBJ2-3 and V is TRBV7-9; TRBD1 matches at 8 bases. The CDR3 is 14 amino acids. V dropped 7 bases and J dropped 2; count of bases not matched to a gene: 5. Germline assignment: CDR1 SEHNR and CDR2 FQNEAQ (reference sequence). The CDR3 here is CASNSDRDTDTQYF. CDR3 bases: TGTGCCAGCAACTCGGACAGGGACACAGATACGCAGTATTTT.

This clonotype was detected only a few times. This sequence joins TRBV18 and TRBJ1-1, with D unclear. The CDR3 covers 14 residues. Per germline, CDR1 KGHSH and CDR2 LQKENI. Trimming pared 2 bases from V and 0 bases from J, leaving 7 bases between. This CDR3 is CASSPKNMNTEAFF. In nucleotides, the CDR3 is TGTGCCAGCTCACCAAAGAACATGAACACTGAAGCTTTCTTT.

This clonotype was detected only a few times. The CDR3: CASSPLMTLARQETQYF. In DNA, the CDR3 is TGTGCCAGCAGCCCCCTAATGACACTAGCGAGACAAGAGACCCAGTACTTC. The chain employs TRBV3-1 and TRBJ2-5, with 7 bases fitting TRBD2. Per germline, CDR1 LGHDT and CDR2 YNNKEL (reference sequence). The CDR3 totals 17 residues. The J segment lost 2 bases and the V segment lost 4 bases, leaving 13 bases of the junction unmatched.

This sequence joins TRBV10-3 and TRBJ1-2; 10 positions match TRBD1. The CDR3 runs 18 residues. V shed 0 bases and J 5 bases; nucleotides not matched to a gene: 12. Germline V gives CDR1 ENHRY, CDR2 SYGVKD. CDR3 coding DNA: TGTGCCATCAGTGAGTCTCCCGGACAGGGGGATCCCCGTTATGGCTACACCTTC. Protein sequence: CAISESPGQGDPRYGYTF.

J is TRBJ2-2 and V is TRBV5-1; the match to TRBD1 covers 7 bases. Germline CDR1 reads SGHRS; CDR2 reads YFSETQ. This CDR3 comprises 16 residues. V was clipped by 4 bases and J by 2 bases; unmatched bases: 8. The CDR3 nucleotides read TGCGCCAGCAGCCCAATCCGGGACAGTAACACCGGGGAGCTGTTTTTT. This codes for CASSPIRDSNTGELFF. Full variable domain (remainder filled in from reference TRBV5-1 and TRBJ2-2): KAGVTQTPRYLIKTRGQQVTLSCSPISGHRSVSWYQQTPGQGLQFLFEYFSETQRNKGNFPGRFSGRQFSNSRSEMNVSTLELGDSALYLCASSPIRDSNTGELFFGEGSRLTVL.

In this sample, this clonotype turned up a few times. This rearrangement joins TRBV7-6 to TRBJ1-1; possible D gene TRBD1, 6 bases. The CDR3 has 14 amino acids. The V and J ends lost 0 bases and 5 bases respectively, with 10 bases between them. Germline V CDR1 and CDR2: SGHVS, FNYEAQ. CDR3 sequence reads: CASSLAGGETEAFF. CDR3 coding DNA: TGTGCCAGCAGCTTAGCAGGGGGTGAAACTGAAGCTTTCTTT.

For the CDR3, the DNA is TGTGCCAGCAGTTTAGGGGCTTGGAATGAGCAGTTCTTC. Its translation is CASSLGAWNEQFF. The chain employs TRBV12-3 or TRBV12-4 and TRBJ2-1, with unresolved D. The CDR3 runs to 13 residues. Trimming cost V 1 base and J 7 bases, with 8 bases left between them.

V and J are TRBV5-1 and TRBJ2-3; D gene unclear. The V gene's germline CDR1 is SGHRS and CDR2 YFSETQ. V was trimmed by 7 bases and J by 4 bases, leaving 10 bases between them. This CDR3 has 12 amino acids. The CDR3 DNA sequence: TGCGCCAGCCGCGGATTCGCAGATACGCAGTATTTT. Amino acid sequence: CASRGFADTQYF.

This clonotype was found a few times. V is TRBV6-2 or TRBV6-3 and J is TRBJ2-3; 10 bases map to TRBD2. This CDR3 is built from 20 residues. V gave up 0 bases and J gave up 0 bases; unmatched junction bases: 12. CDR1 and CDR2 from the germline V gene are MNHEY and SVGEGT. CDR3 sequence: CASSYSRRTSGLLSTDTQYF. In nucleotides, the CDR3 is TGTGCCAGCAGTTACTCCCGCCGGACTAGCGGCCTACTTAGCACAGATACGCAGTATTTT.

This clonotype showed up many times. The gene calls are TRBV20-1 and TRBJ2-3, with TRBD1 matching over 9 bases. This CDR3 has 14 residues. The germline gives CDR1 DFQATT, CDR2 SNEGSKA (reference sequence). Trimming at V came to 6 bases and at J to 2 bases, leaving 6 bases not matched to a gene. This CDR3 reads CSAQDRGHTDTQYF. In DNA, the CDR3 is TGCAGTGCCCAGGACAGGGGCCACACAGATACGCAGTATTTT.

This clonotype was seen a handful of times. The rearrangement joins TRBV6-5 to TRBJ2-7; tentatively, D is TRBD2 (6 bases). The V end lost 4 bases, the J end lost 3 bases, and 10 bases lay between the germline ends. The CDR3 length is 13 residues. From germline, CDR1 is MNHEY and CDR2 SVGAGI. CDR3 DNA sequence: TGTGCCAGCAGTTTCGGGACTTTCTACGAGCAGTACTTC. Protein product: CASSFGTFYEQYF.

In this sample, this clonotype turned up a few times. The chain uses TRBV20-1 and TRBJ1-1, with D perhaps TRBD1 (5 bases). This CDR3 is 13 amino acids long. V was trimmed by 0 bases and J by 4 bases, leaving 9 bases between them. Germline assignment: CDR1 DFQATT and CDR2 SNEGSKA (reference sequence). The CDR3 DNA sequence: TGCAGTGCTAGAGATCTTAGGGGCACTGAAGCTTTCTTT. Translated: CSARDLRGTEAFF.

This clonotype was detected ten times or more. The gene calls are TRBV6-2 or TRBV6-3 and TRBJ2-1, with 10 bases matching TRBD2. Germline CDR1 MNHEY, CDR2 SVGEGT. V was pared by 6 bases and J by 5 bases, with 10 bases of the junction left unmatched. There are 16 residues in the CDR3. The CDR3 DNA follows: TGTGCCAGCAGGGACGCCGGGACTAGCGTTAACAATGAGCAGTTCTTC. It translates to CASRDAGTSVNNEQFF.

This clonotype has at least ten counts. The chain has TRBV6-2 or TRBV6-3 and TRBJ2-1; D gene uncertain. The CDR3 runs 16 residues. Trimming cost V 5 bases and J 3 bases, with 17 bases left between them. Germline V gene sequence: CDR1 MNHEY, CDR2 SVGEGT. The CDR3 region is CASSTTQWGGYNEQFF. DNA of the CDR3: TGTGCCAGCAGTACTACACAGTGGGGTGGCTACAATGAGCAGTTCTTC.

This clonotype was counted a few times. The genes are TRBV10-3 and TRBJ2-2, with 9 bases that match TRBD2. CDR3 length equals 17 residues. Germline CDR1 and CDR2: ENHRY and SYGVKD. V was clipped by 0 bases and J by 2 bases; unmatched bases: 4. The CDR3 region is CAISESGAGGNTGELFF. Here the CDR3 DNA reads TGTGCCATCAGTGAGTCGGGAGCGGGAGGAAACACCGGGGAGCTGTTTTTT.

The chain carries TRBV5-5 and TRBJ1-4; 7 bases line up with TRBD1. J lost 4 bases, V lost 4 bases, and 10 bases had no gene match. Germline CDR1 SGHKS, CDR2 YYEKEE (reference sequence). The CDR3 runs to 16 residues. The CDR3 coding sequence is TGTGCCAGCAGCGGGCCCCTGACAGGGATTAATGAAAAACTGTTTTTT. Protein: CASSGPLTGINEKLFF.

Only a few counts were recorded for this clonotype. The chain uses TRBV10-3 and TRBJ1-2; the match to TRBD1 covers 8 bases. Germline values: CDR1 ENHRY, CDR2 SYGVKD. V was clipped by 6 bases and J by 8 bases; unmatched bases: 8. The CDR3 sequence is 13 residues long. Written as DNA, the CDR3 is TGTGCCATCAGGAAAACAGGGGGTCTAGGCTACACCTTC. Translating gives CAIRKTGGLGYTF.

The chain couples TRBV18 to TRBJ2-1, with 7 bases fitting TRBD1. Germline CDR1 and CDR2: KGHSH and LQKENI. V trimming: 3 bases; J trimming: 8 bases; junction bases outside the gene matches: 7. This CDR3 is 14 amino acids long. CDR3: CASSPRQGSHEQFF. Written as DNA, the CDR3 is TGTGCCAGCTCACCTCGACAGGGATCCCATGAGCAGTTCTTC.

This clonotype was picked up many times. V usage is TRBV12-3 or TRBV12-4 and J usage is TRBJ2-2; TRBD1 matches at 12 bases. The CDR3 has 18 residues. Germline trimming cut 6 bases from V and 0 bases from J; bases unmatched to any gene: 8. The chain's CDR3 is CASRRSGTGGPNTGELFF. CDR3 DNA: TGTGCCAGCAGACGGTCCGGGACAGGGGGCCCGAACACCGGGGAGCTGTTTTTT.

V usage is TRBV14 and J usage is TRBJ2-1, with 7 nucleotides matching TRBD2. Trimming removed 3 bases from V and 6 bases from J; junction bases left unmatched: 17. The CDR3 spans 18 residues. Germline values: CDR1 SGHDN, CDR2 FVKESK. The CDR3 loop reads CASSQIRGGTRHGNEQFF. CDR3 sequence (DNA): TGTGCCAGCAGCCAGATCCGGGGAGGGACCCGTCATGGCAATGAGCAGTTCTTC.

V is TRBV4-1 and J is TRBJ2-3; 9 bases are a match to TRBD2. CDR3 length: 15 residues. V was clipped by 5 bases and J by 2 bases; unmatched bases: 5. CDR1 MGHRA and CDR2 YSYEKL come from the germline V gene. This CDR3 reads CASSRTSEYTDTQYF. The CDR3 region has the DNA TGCGCCAGCAGCAGGACTAGCGAATACACAGATACGCAGTATTTT.

The chain recombines TRBV20-1 with TRBJ1-4; 10 bases are a match to TRBD1. V was pared by 6 bases and J by 10 bases, with 8 bases of the junction left unmatched. The CDR3 is 13 amino acids. Per the germline V gene, CDR1 is DFQATT and CDR2 is SNEGSKA (reference sequence). The CDR3 reads CSATGTGAGKLFF. The CDR3 DNA sequence: TGCAGTGCCACCGGGACAGGGGCGGGAAAACTGTTTTTT.

This clonotype was seen more than once but under ten times. The chain combines TRBV9 with TRBJ1-4, with TRBD1 matching over 7 bases. Germline-derived CDR1 and CDR2 are SGDLS and YYNGEE. The J segment lost 6 bases and the V segment lost 0 bases, leaving 2 bases of the junction unmatched. This CDR3 has 14 amino acids. This chain's CDR3 is CASSVGQGDEKLFF. DNA of the CDR3: TGTGCCAGCAGCGTAGGTCAGGGGGATGAAAAACTGTTTTTT.

Only a few counts were recorded for this clonotype. The chain employs TRBV20-1 and TRBJ2-3; 11 bases agree with TRBD1. This CDR3 has 14 residues. Germline CDR1 DFQATT, CDR2 SNEGSKA (reference sequence). This chain's CDR3 is CSSRDRGDTDTQYF. As DNA, the CDR3 is TGCAGCTCCCGGGACAGGGGGGACACAGATACGCAGTATTTT.